These 17 T cell receptor beta chains were sequenced from one sample in a study of post-analysis software for immune sequencing data. Study-level points and caveats: About 5 TRBV segments appeared more often in patients than in controls, and TRBV5-6, TRBV5-1 and TRBV20-1 were among these.

The TCR beta cDNA libraries contained unique molecular identifiers. TCRdb processed the PCR reads anew with MiXCR; each CDR3 protein has one entry. The sample holds about 400,000 distinct CDR3 sequences; approximately 33% are singletons and the top ten take 13%. Antigen specificity for these receptors is unknown. Sequencing input: blood. These receptors were obtained from a girl aged 5 to 17 with multiple sclerosis.

The chain recombines TRBV25-1 with TRBJ2-7, with D perhaps matching TRBD2 (7 bases). Trimming removed 6 bases from V and 6 bases from J, with 15 bases in between. The CDR3 is 13 residues long. Germline V CDR1 and CDR2: MGHDK, SYGVNS. Here the CDR3 reads CASSFVGGVEQYF. CDR3 DNA: TGTGCCAGCAGCTTCGTAGGGGGGGTCGAGCAGTACTTC.

This clonotype was found a few times. The V gene is TRBV12-3 or TRBV12-4, the J gene TRBJ2-5, with D perhaps matching TRBD1 or TRBD2 (5 bases each). CDR3 length: 17 amino acids. V was trimmed by 7 bases and J by 2 bases, leaving 23 bases between them. CDR3 in amino acids: CASTQRGQGWAQETQYF. The CDR3, as DNA: TGTGCCAGCACCCAAAGAGGGCAGGGATGGGCACAAGAGACCCAGTACTTC.

This clonotype appeared many times. This sequence joins TRBV20-1 and TRBJ2-3; 9 bases fit TRBD2. Unmatched junction bases numbered 19, after V lost 0 bases and J lost 3 bases. This CDR3 is 20 amino acids long. Germline V gives CDR1 DFQATT, CDR2 SNEGSKA (reference sequence). CDR3 loop: CSARDPQIPRVAGATDTQYF. DNA of the CDR3: TGCAGTGCTAGAGATCCGCAAATCCCCCGGGTAGCGGGAGCGACAGATACGCAGTATTTT.

This clonotype has only a few counts. This chain's CDR3 is CASSSGVYNEQFF. DNA for the CDR3: TGTGCCAGCAGCTCCGGGGTTTACAATGAGCAGTTCTTC. V gene TRBV7-8 combines with J gene TRBJ2-1, with D perhaps TRBD2 (5 bases). This CDR3 has 13 residues. Germline V gene lookup returns CDR1 SGHVS and CDR2 FQNEAQ. V lost 4 bases and J lost 4, with 8 bases in between.

The chain couples TRBV12-5 to TRBJ2-5; maybe TRBD1 (6 bases). Germline V gene sequence: CDR1 LGHNT, CDR2 FRNRAP. V lost 0 bases and J lost 1, with 12 bases in between. The CDR3 covers 16 residues. The CDR3 reads CASGLVLGRGQETQYF. DNA of the CDR3: TGTGCTAGTGGTTTGGTACTGGGCAGGGGCCAAGAGACCCAGTACTTC. Full variable domain (remainder filled in from reference TRBV12-5 and TRBJ2-5): DARVTQTPRHKVTEMGQEVTMRCQPILGHNTVFWYRQTMMQGLELLAYFRNRAPLDDSGMPKDRFSAEMPDATLATLKIQPSEPRDSAVYFCASGLVLGRGQETQYFGPGTRLLVL.

The genes are TRBV12-3 or TRBV12-4 and TRBJ1-4, with 8 bases matching TRBD1. Unmatched junction bases numbered 8, after V lost 6 bases and J lost 8 bases. CDR3 length: 14 residues. The CDR3 is CASSPGGVREKLFF. CDR3 coding DNA: TGTGCCAGCAGCCCAGGGGGCGTAAGGGAAAAACTGTTTTTT.

This clonotype was detected only a few times. This chain connects TRBV29-1 to TRBJ2-7; 9 bases are shared with TRBD2. The ends lost 7 bases at V and 2 bases at J; junction bases unmatched: 15. Per germline, CDR1 SQVTM and CDR2 ANQGSEA. This CDR3 region has 16 residues. CDR3 DNA: TGCAGCGCCAGGTTTCGGGTTGGCGGGGGGGCCTACGAGCAGTACTTC. Its translation is CSARFRVGGGAYEQYF.

This clonotype was counted a few times. The chain employs TRBV12-3 or TRBV12-4 and TRBJ2-7, with D possibly matching TRBD1 (5 bases). This CDR3 comprises 11 residues. Trimming removed 10 bases at V and 5 bases at J, with 12 bases between. The CDR3 DNA reads as TGTGCCATCAGCCACAGGAACGAGCAGTACTTC. Protein sequence: CAISHRNEQYF.

V usage is TRBV5-1 and J usage is TRBJ1-2; 8 nucleotides match TRBD1. This CDR3 spans 14 amino acids. The V segment lost 2 bases and the J segment 3 bases; nucleotides outside the gene matches: 3. CDR1 and CDR2 (germline): SGHRS, YFSETQ. The DNA of the CDR3 is TGCGCCAGCAGCTTACCGGGACAGGACTATGGCTACACCTTC. Translated, it gives CASSLPGQDYGYTF.

This clonotype occurred a few times. The gene calls are TRBV9 and TRBJ2-5, with D perhaps assigned TRBD1 or TRBD2 (6 bases each). The CDR3 contains 15 residues. V was trimmed by 3 bases and J by 2 bases, leaving 14 bases between them. CDR1 and CDR2 from the germline V gene are SGDLS and YYNGEE. In DNA, the CDR3 is TGTGCCAGCAGCGCCTCTGGGGGGCGTCAAGAGACCCAGTACTTC. Protein product: CASSASGGRQETQYF.

In its sample, this clonotype was seen a few times. This chain uses TRBV12-3 or TRBV12-4 with TRBJ2-1; perhaps TRBD2 as D (7 bases). Trimming left V 6 bases short and J 4 bases short, with 16 bases between. The CDR3 contains 15 residues. CDR3 DNA sequence: TGTGCCAGCAGCCAAACGGGGGGCCAGTACAATGAGCAGTTCTTC. Its protein is CASSQTGGQYNEQFF.

The V and J genes are TRBV20-1 and TRBJ2-4; possible D gene TRBD2, 6 bases. This CDR3 spans 16 amino acids. The ends were cut back, 0 bases at V and 4 bases at J, with 16 bases in the middle. The germline CDR1 and CDR2 sequences are DFQATT and SNEGSKA (reference sequence). The CDR3 DNA sequence: TGCAGTGCTAGAGATATTAGGGCGGGGCGAAAAAACATTCAGTACTTC. Amino acid sequence: CSARDIRAGRKNIQYF.

In this sample, this clonotype turned up a few times. The chain links TRBV20-1 to TRBJ2-7; unclear D gene. Germline V gene data show CDR1 as DFQATT and CDR2 as SNEGSKA (reference sequence). The V and J ends lost 1 base and 0 bases respectively, with 4 bases between them. This CDR3 has 12 residues. CDR3 in DNA: TGCAGTGCTAGAGCGTACTCCTACGAGCAGTACTTC. It translates to CSARAYSYEQYF.

This chain links TRBV20-1 with TRBJ2-1, with no clear D. The V end was cut by 3 bases, the J end by 1 base, with 10 bases between. The CDR3 length is 14 residues. CDR1 and CDR2 (germline): DFQATT, SNEGSKA (reference sequence). The DNA for the CDR3 is TGCAGTGCTAGGTTTGGCGTTTCCTACAATGAGCAGTTCTTC. It encodes CSARFGVSYNEQFF.

The chain employs TRBV30 and TRBJ2-7; TRBD2 matches at 7 bases. Germline V CDR1 and CDR2: GTSNPN, SVGIG (reference sequence). V dropped 8 bases and J dropped 4; count of bases not matched to a gene: 8. The CDR3 sequence is 12 residues long. The CDR3 sequence: CARAGSGYEQYF. The CDR3 nucleotides read TGTGCCCGAGCGGGGTCCGGGTACGAGCAGTACTTC.

J is TRBJ2-5 and V is TRBV4-3; 12 positions agree with TRBD2. The germline V gene has CDR1 LGHNA and CDR2 YSLEER. V lost 1 base to trimming and J lost 4 bases; unmatched junction nucleotides: 4. This CDR3 spans 16 amino acids. DNA for the CDR3: TGCGCCAGCAGCCAAGGACTAGCGGGGGAGGCAGAGACCCAGTACTTC. Its translation is CASSQGLAGEAETQYF.

There are a few counts of this clonotype. CDR3 bases: TGTGCCAGCAGCCACCTCAACACAGATACGCAGTATTTT. It is translated as CASSHLNTDTQYF. The chain joins TRBV3-1 to TRBJ2-3, with unresolved D. Germline CDR1 and CDR2: LGHDT and YNNKEL (reference sequence). Trimming pared 3 bases from V and 2 bases from J, leaving 6 bases between. The CDR3 has 13 residues.